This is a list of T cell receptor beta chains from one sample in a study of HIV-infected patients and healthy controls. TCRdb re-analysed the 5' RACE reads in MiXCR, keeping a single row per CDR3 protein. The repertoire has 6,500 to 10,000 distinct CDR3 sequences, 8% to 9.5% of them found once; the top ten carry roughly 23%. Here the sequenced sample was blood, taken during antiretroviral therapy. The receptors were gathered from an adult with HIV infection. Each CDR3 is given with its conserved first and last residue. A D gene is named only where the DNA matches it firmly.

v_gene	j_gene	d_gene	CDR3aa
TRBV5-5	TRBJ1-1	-	CASSLEGRVSAEAFF
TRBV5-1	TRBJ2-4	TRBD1	CASSPGTGGFFAKNIQYF
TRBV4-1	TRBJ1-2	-	CASSQRRRQANYGYTF
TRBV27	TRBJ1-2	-	CASSKGAGYGYTF
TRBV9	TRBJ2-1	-	CASSVGGTTFPYNEQFF
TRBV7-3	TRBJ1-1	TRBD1	CASSLKRLGQGNTEAFF
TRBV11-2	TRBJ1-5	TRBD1	CASSLSTTGGCNQPQHF
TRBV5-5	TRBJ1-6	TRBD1	CASSWSGQGSGSPLHF
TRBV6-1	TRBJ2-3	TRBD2	CASRPRAGVTDTQYF
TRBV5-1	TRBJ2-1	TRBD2	CASRPLAGASYNEQFF
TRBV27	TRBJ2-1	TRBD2	CASTGLADNEQFF